The next 5 T cell receptor beta chains were all read from a single sample in a study of OX40 agonist ivuxolimab in advanced cancers. Sequencing used immunoSEQ multiplex PCR; TCRdb keeps in-frame clones, though not all of them. The sample has about 36,000 clones, 70% to 90% seen once. The sample consisted of CD4+ or CD8+ T cells sorted from blood, taken in a trial of the OX40 agonist ivuxolimab. The receptors originated from an adult with an advanced solid tumor such as melanoma, head and neck, liver or kidney cancer.

The chain employs TRBV6-1 and TRBJ2-7, with TRBD1 matching 8 bases. With 8 bases clipped from V and 3 bases from J, the junction kept 9 bases outside the gene matches. From germline, CDR1 is MNHNS and CDR2 SASEGT. The CDR3 sequence is 14 residues long. The CDR3: CASYHRGAYYEQYF. CDR3 coding DNA: TGTGCCAGCTATCACAGGGGGGCTTACTACGAGCAGTACTTC.

The V call is TRBV28, the J call TRBJ2-1; D is possibly TRBD2 (5 bases). V lost 5 bases to trimming and J lost 0 bases, with 26 bases between them. The CDR3 is 20 amino acids. Germline-derived CDR1 and CDR2 are MDHEN and SYDVKM. The CDR3 spells CASSHPRPSTGIVSYNEQFF. The CDR3 nucleotides are TGTGCCAGCAGTCACCCGCGTCCCAGCACGGGGATAGTCTCCTACAATGAGCAGTTCTTC. Based on the CDR3 plus reference TRBV28 and TRBJ2-1, the full variable domain is DVKVTQSSRYLVKRTGEKVFLECVQDMDHENMFWYRQDPGLGLRLIYFSYDVKMKEKGDIPEGYSVSREKKERFSLILESASTNQTSMYLCASSHPRPSTGIVSYNEQFFGPGTRLTVL.

The chain couples TRBV18 to TRBJ2-2, with TRBD2 identical over 14 bases. CDR1 is KGHSH, CDR2 LQKENI, per germline. The CDR3 is 16 residues long. Germline trimming cut 5 bases from V and 4 bases from J; bases unmatched to any gene: 3. CDR3 region: CASSEGLAGVTGELFF. For the CDR3, the DNA is TGTGCCAGCTCAGAGGGACTAGCGGGAGTCACCGGGGAGCTGTTTTTT. The variable domain in full, with the rest retrieved from reference TRBV18 and TRBJ2-2, is NAGVMQNPRHLVRRRGQEARLRCSPMKGHSHVYWYRQLPEEGLKFMVYLQKENIIDESGMPKERFSAEFPKEGPSILRIQQVVRGDSAAYFCASSEGLAGVTGELFFGEGSRLTVL.

This clone is judged medium-sized. The V call is TRBV2, the J call TRBJ2-3, with no clear D. V lost 3 bases and J 1 base, leaving 14 bases between the germline ends. Per germline, CDR1 SNHLY and CDR2 FYNNEI. The CDR3 spans 16 residues. The CDR3 DNA follows: TGTGCCAGCAGTGAGTCCACAGACCGAGGCACAGATACGCAGTATTTT. Its protein product is CASSESTDRGTDTQYF. The whole variable domain, remainder taken from reference TRBV2 and TRBJ2-3, is EPEVTQTPSHQVTQMGQEVILRCVPISNHLYFYWYRQILGQKVEFLVSFYNNEISEKSEIFDDQFSVERPDGSNFTLKIRSTKLEDSAMYFCASSESTDRGTDTQYFGPGTRLTVL.

The rearrangement links TRBV27 to TRBJ1-5, with unresolved D. This CDR3 contains 13 residues. The germline V gene encodes CDR1 MNHEY and CDR2 SMNVEV (reference sequence). The ends were cut back, 2 bases at V and 3 bases at J, with 5 bases in the middle. CDR3 nucleotides: TGTGCCAGCAGTTTAACCCCCAATCAGCCCCAGCATTTT. Its protein is CASSLTPNQPQHF.